The clone carrying this T cell receptor beta chain was recorded many times. Its specificity is not known. The sample originates from a study of regulatory T cells in long-lasting Graves disease. Points from the study as a whole: Patients with persistent Graves' had lower TCR diversity than newly diagnosed patients. Because few samples were included, accuracy may have been lower.

This sample's time point: newly diagnosed GD, antithyroid drugs for less than 3 months. PBMCs were the source of the RNA used for TCR sequencing. Sequencing libraries for TCR beta were prepared with iRepertoire HTBI primers and Arm-PCR of CDR3 regions. One entry per CDR3 protein, called by TCRdb with MiXCR from the multiplex PCR reads. The sample contains hundreds of thousands of distinct CDR3 sequences, 15% to 20% of which appear only once. The CDR3 covers 13 residues. From germline, CDR1 is MDHEN and CDR2 SYDVKM. V lost 6 bases and J 6 bases, leaving 11 bases between the germline ends. The same specimen was also included in a second study, on T cells in Graves' hyperthyroidism and ophthalmopathy. That work adds: The primer set for the first-round RT-PCR of the TCR CDR3 was HTBI. Within blood appeared most thyroid clonotypes that had expanded above 0.001.

The clonotype comes from a woman in her 30s with Graves disease. The chain couples TRBV28 to TRBJ2-2; D unclear. The sample in question was peripheral blood mononuclear cells (PBMCs), obtained at new diagnosis, from a patient treated with antithyroid drugs. The CDR3 reads CASSLRGPGELFF. DNA of the CDR3: TGTGCCAGCAGCCTGCGTGGTCCCGGGGAGCTGTTTTTT.